These T cell receptor beta chains were read from a single sample in a study of T-cell reconstitution after alpha-beta-depleted transplantation in children. MiXCR, run by TCRdb on the PCR reads, gives a single entry per CDR3 protein. The table records about 610,000 distinct CDR3 sequences, approximately 10% of them present only once. The sample consisted of PBMCs from the stem cell graft donor, taken from the stem cell graft. The receptors here all came from a human donor who donated a stem cell graft to a child with acute myeloid leukemia. Both conserved end residues are part of each CDR3. D genes are given only for firm matches. Clone size is given for some rows only: seen once, a few or many times, or a class if the clone is expanded.

>few|TRBD1|TRBJ1-4|TRBV6-5
TGTGCCAGCAGTTACCAGGGGGATCTTAATGAAAAACTGTTTTTT
CASSYQGDLNEKLFF
>many|TRBD2|TRBJ2-7|TRBV7-8
TGTGCCAGCAGCTTAGGGAGCGGGATTAGCGTAATTCCCTACGAGCAGTACTTC
CASSLGSGISVIPYEQYF
>few|TRBD1|TRBJ2-2|TRBV7-3
TGTGCCAGCAGCTCTTACAGGGGTCGAAACACCGGGGAGCTGTTTTTT
CASSSYRGRNTGELFF
>.|.|TRBJ2-1|TRBV6-5
TGTGCCAGCAGTTACTCGACGTTTGAGACCTACAATGAGCAGTTCTTC
CASSYSTFETYNEQFF
>few|.|TRBJ2-2|TRBV24-1
TGTGCCACCAGAGCCGCCAGTGACGCCGGGGAGCTGTTTTTT
CATRAASDAGELFF
>.|.|TRBJ2-7|TRBV28
TGTGCCAGCAGTTTAATGGGAGTCTACGAGCAGTGCTTC
CASSLMGVYEQCF
>.|.|TRBJ2-3|TRBV12-3/TRBV12-4
TGTGCCAGCGCCTATGATGCGGGGACTAGCACAGATACGCAGTATTTT
CASAYDAGTSTDTQYF
>many|TRBD1|TRBJ1-2|TRBV12-3/TRBV12-4
TGTGCCAGCAGCCCAACCGGGACAGCCAACTATGGCTACACCTTC
CASSPTGTANYGYTF
>few|.|TRBJ2-6|TRBV28
TGTGCCAGCAGTACGACAGGATTTGGGGCCAACGTCCTGACTTTC
CASSTTGFGANVLTF
>few|.|TRBJ2-2|TRBV6-1
TGTGCCAGCAGCCCTCAAATATGGGGCGGACAAAAGAACACCGGGGAGCTGTTTTTT
CASSPQIWGGQKNTGELFF
>few|.|TRBJ1-5|TRBV12-3/TRBV12-4
TGTGCCAGCAGTCCACTGAGGGCCAGCAATCAGCCCCAGCATTTT
CASSPLRASNQPQHF
>few|.|TRBJ2-7|TRBV20-1
TGCAGTGCTAGAGTGACTGCTTCTTGGGAGCAGTACTTC
CSARVTASWEQYF
>.|TRBD2|TRBJ2-1|TRBV11-3
TGTGCCAGCAGCTTGGGACTAGCATCGGTCGAGCAGTTCTTC
CASSLGLASVEQFF